Below, 20 T cell receptor beta chains from the same sample are listed, as sequenced in a study of T cells in Graves' hyperthyroidism and ophthalmopathy. The source material, RNA transcripts, was used to amplify TCR beta CDR3 regions. The primer set for the first-round RT-PCR of the TCR CDR3 was HTBI. Via MiXCR, TCRdb re-called the multiplex PCR reads, giving one row per CDR3 protein. The sample lists about 570,000 distinct CDR3 sequences, about 14% occurring once. Sequenced input: blood. The receptors originated from a woman in her thirties or forties with Graves' hyperthyroidism.

This clonotype was counted between two and nine times. V is TRBV4-1 and J is TRBJ2-3, with 11 positions matching TRBD1. The germline V gene has CDR1 MGHRA and CDR2 YSYEKL. After removal of 3 bases from V and 3 bases from J, the junction contained 2 bases not matched to a gene. This CDR3 has 15 amino acids. CDR3 sequence (DNA): TGCGCCAGCAGCCAGGGACAGGGGGGAACAGATACGCAGTATTTT. Protein sequence: CASSQGQGGTDTQYF.

This chain connects TRBV27 to TRBJ2-6; 12 bases agree with TRBD1. The CDR3 consists of 17 residues. Germline V CDR1 and CDR2: MNHEY, SMNVEV (reference sequence). Trimming cost V 3 bases and J 2 bases; bases outside gene matches: 2. The CDR3 loop is CASSFGTGGAGANVLTF. CDR3 coding DNA: TGTGCCAGCAGTTTCGGGACAGGGGGCGCTGGGGCCAACGTCCTGACTTTC.

This clonotype was recorded a few times. The rearrangement links TRBV20-1 to TRBJ2-1; 9 nucleotides match TRBD1. Germline values: CDR1 DFQATT, CDR2 SNEGSKA (reference sequence). CDR3 length: 16 residues. Trimming cost V 1 base and J 5 bases; bases outside gene matches: 9. CDR3 bases: TGCAGTGCTAGAGTCCCCGTGGGACAGGGAAACAATGAGCAGTTCTTC. Its protein product is CSARVPVGQGNNEQFF.

This clonotype was seen a handful of times. The chain joins TRBV3-1 to TRBJ1-3, with TRBD1 as a possible D gene (5 bases). Germline V lookup: CDR1 LGHDT, CDR2 YNNKEL (reference sequence). Trimming removed 8 bases from V and 0 bases from J, with 14 bases in between. This CDR3 is 15 amino acids long. CDR3 DNA sequence: TGTGCCAGCCGAGAGCGGGGGGTCTCTGGAAACACCATATATTTT. It is translated as CASRERGVSGNTIYF.

A few counts support this clonotype. Just one base apart from a much larger clone, this may be a read error. The final CDR3 position lacks the conserved phenylalanine or tryptophan, pointing to a likely read error. This rearrangement joins TRBV18 to TRBJ1-5; possible D gene TRBD1, 5 bases. The CDR3 runs to 14 residues. CDR1 and CDR2 from the germline V gene are KGHSH and LQKENI. Trimming removed 2 bases from V and 1 base from J, with 6 bases in between. CDR3 region: CASSPRDSNQPQHL. The CDR3 coding sequence is TGTGCCAGCTCACCAAGGGACAGCAATCAGCCCCAGCATCTT.

This clonotype was seen only a few times. V usage is TRBV7-9 and J usage is TRBJ2-1, with D perhaps matching TRBD2 (6 bases). The CDR3 runs 14 residues. Germline CDR1 is SEHNR and CDR2 is FQNEAQ (reference sequence). Trimming removed 3 bases at V and 3 bases at J, with 9 bases between. The CDR3 spells CASSFATSYNEQFF. The CDR3 nucleotides are TGTGCCAGCAGCTTCGCGACTAGCTACAATGAGCAGTTCTTC.

This rearrangement joins TRBV6-2 or TRBV6-3 to TRBJ1-5, with D unresolved. V was pared by 1 base and J by 0 bases, with 7 bases between. Germline lookup yields CDR1 MNHEY and CDR2 SVGEGT. The CDR3 totals 15 residues. CDR3 in DNA: TGTGCCAGCAGTTACTACAGTGATAGCAATCAGCCCCAGCATTTT. It translates to CASSYYSDSNQPQHF.

This clonotype was observed many times. The rearrangement joins TRBV27 to TRBJ2-5, with 9 bases fitting TRBD1. With V trimmed by 4 bases and J by 4 bases, 7 bases remained unmatched. There are 15 residues in the CDR3. Germline lookup yields CDR1 MNHEY and CDR2 SMNVEV (reference sequence). The CDR3 nucleotides read TGTGCCAGCAGTTATACAGGGGGCCAGGGAGAGACCCAGTACTTC. It translates to CASSYTGGQGETQYF.

This clonotype was detected a few times. The chain has TRBV28 and TRBJ2-2, with D hard to call. The V and J ends lost 5 bases and 0 bases respectively, with 7 bases between them. Germline CDR1 MDHEN, CDR2 SYDVKM. The CDR3 length is 14 residues. The CDR3 coding sequence is TGTGCCAGCAGTCCAACTCCGAACACCGGGGAGCTGTTTTTT. This sequence encodes CASSPTPNTGELFF.

The table lists this clonotype with many counts. Written as DNA, the CDR3 is TGTGCCAGCAGCTTGGGGATTCGCCAGGCAGGGTTTTTCCCGGTTGAATACGAGCAGTACTTC. It is translated as CASSLGIRQAGFFPVEYEQYF. The V and J genes are TRBV5-6 and TRBJ2-7, with a possible D match to TRBD1 (5 bases). V was shortened by 0 bases and J by 4 bases, with 32 bases between the two germline ends. CDR1 is SGHDT and CDR2 is YYEEEE in the germline V gene. This CDR3 contains 21 residues.

The sample holds a few counts of this clonotype. The chain couples TRBV4-1 to TRBJ2-7; TRBD2 agrees at 7 bases. From germline, CDR1 is MGHRA and CDR2 YSYEKL. This CDR3 comprises 16 residues. V dropped 0 bases and J dropped 3; count of bases not matched to a gene: 8. The CDR3 coding sequence is TGCGCCAGCAGCCAAGATTGGGCTAGCGGAGTCTACGAGCAGTACTTC. This translates into CASSQDWASGVYEQYF.

This clonotype was recorded a few times. A much bigger clone sits one base away, suggesting this may be a read error. This chain links TRBV20-1 with TRBJ1-4; possible D gene TRBD1, 6 bases. Per the germline V gene, CDR1 is DFQATT and CDR2 is SNEGSKA (reference sequence). Trimming took off 4 bases at V and 3 bases at J, with 12 bases between the two ends. CDR3 length: 14 residues. The CDR3 loop reads CSATPGGPNEKLFF. DNA of the CDR3: TGCAGTGCTACCCCTGGGGGGCCTAATGAAAAACTGTTTTTT.

This clonotype was seen many times. This chain uses TRBV28 with TRBJ2-3; D is unclear. The CDR3 consists of 17 residues. Germline V gene sequence: CDR1 MDHEN, CDR2 SYDVKM. The ends were cut back, 4 bases at V and 3 bases at J, with 20 bases in the middle. The CDR3 bases are TGTGCCAGCAGTTCCATACAACTCTCCACCCGAACAGATACGCAGTATTTT. Translated, it gives CASSSIQLSTRTDTQYF.

This clonotype came up a few times. The chain uses TRBV20-1 and TRBJ2-7, with TRBD2 identical over 8 bases. Germline V gene sequence: CDR1 DFQATT, CDR2 SNEGSKA (reference sequence). This CDR3 has 14 amino acids. J lost 3 bases, V lost 0 bases, and 4 bases had no gene match. CDR3 protein: CSARDPLADYEQYF. The CDR3 bases are TGCAGTGCTAGAGATCCACTAGCGGACTACGAGCAGTACTTC.

As to this clonotype: A much bigger clone sits one base away, suggesting this may be a read error. The genes are TRBV5-1 and TRBJ2-1; 9 bases fit TRBD2. CDR3 size: 16 residues. Germline loops: CDR1 SGHRS, CDR2 YFSETQ. The junction had 1 base not matched to a gene; V was cut back by 0 bases and J by 0 bases. The CDR3 sequence: CASSLERGASYNEQFF. The DNA of the CDR3 is TGCGCCAGCAGCTTGGAGCGGGGGGCCTCCTACAATGAGCAGTTCTTC. The full variable domain, completed using reference TRBV5-1 and TRBJ2-1, is KAGVTQTPRYLIKTRGQQVTLSCSPISGHRSVSWYQQTPGQGLQFLFEYFSETQRNKGNFPGRFSGRQFSNSRSEMNVSTLELGDSALYLCASSLERGASYNEQFFGPGTRLTVL.

This clonotype was counted ten times or more. The chain employs TRBV14 and TRBJ2-7; tentative D call: TRBD1 (6 bases). The V end was cut by 3 bases, the J end by 0 bases, with 18 bases between. Germline V gene data show CDR1 as SGHDN and CDR2 as FVKESK. The CDR3 runs to 17 residues. In DNA, the CDR3 is TGTGCCAGCAGCCATATCGACAGGTTCGCCTTCTCCTACGAGCAGTACTTC. This gives the protein CASSHIDRFAFSYEQYF.

This clonotype appeared many times. This chain uses TRBV4-1 with TRBJ2-3; no firm D call. CDR1 is MGHRA and CDR2 is YSYEKL in the germline V gene. The CDR3 has 15 residues. V lost 0 bases to trimming and J lost 3 bases, with 10 bases between them. CDR3 sequence: CASSQESGGTDTQYF. DNA of the CDR3: TGCGCCAGCAGCCAAGAGTCCGGCGGAACAGATACGCAGTATTTT.

The J gene is TRBJ1-2, the V gene TRBV19; D is unclear. The germline V gene encodes CDR1 LNHDA and CDR2 SQIVND (reference sequence). The CDR3 is 14 amino acids. The V gene lost 5 bases and the J gene lost 2 bases, with 12 bases spanning the gap. CDR3 DNA: TGTGCCAGTAGTCCCCGCGAGACAAACTATGGCTACACCTTC. This sequence encodes CASSPRETNYGYTF.

This clonotype occurred a few times. This sequence joins TRBV20-1 and TRBJ2-7; 10 positions agree with TRBD1. Germline V CDR1 and CDR2: DFQATT, SNEGSKA (reference sequence). With 8 bases clipped from V and 0 bases from J, the junction kept 4 bases outside the gene matches. This CDR3 has 13 amino acids. The CDR3 coding sequence is TGCAGTACGACAGGGGGCCCCTCCTACGAGCAGTACTTC. It yields the protein CSTTGGPSYEQYF.

This clonotype was recorded many times. The J gene is TRBJ2-3, the V gene TRBV14; D possibly corresponds to TRBD1 (5 bases). This CDR3 has 16 amino acids. The V gene's germline CDR1 is SGHDN and CDR2 FVKESK. V was pared by 4 bases and J by 0 bases, with 14 bases between. Here the CDR3 reads CASSRRTRASTDTQYF. The CDR3 DNA is TGTGCCAGCAGCCGCCGGACAAGAGCTAGCACAGATACGCAGTATTTT.